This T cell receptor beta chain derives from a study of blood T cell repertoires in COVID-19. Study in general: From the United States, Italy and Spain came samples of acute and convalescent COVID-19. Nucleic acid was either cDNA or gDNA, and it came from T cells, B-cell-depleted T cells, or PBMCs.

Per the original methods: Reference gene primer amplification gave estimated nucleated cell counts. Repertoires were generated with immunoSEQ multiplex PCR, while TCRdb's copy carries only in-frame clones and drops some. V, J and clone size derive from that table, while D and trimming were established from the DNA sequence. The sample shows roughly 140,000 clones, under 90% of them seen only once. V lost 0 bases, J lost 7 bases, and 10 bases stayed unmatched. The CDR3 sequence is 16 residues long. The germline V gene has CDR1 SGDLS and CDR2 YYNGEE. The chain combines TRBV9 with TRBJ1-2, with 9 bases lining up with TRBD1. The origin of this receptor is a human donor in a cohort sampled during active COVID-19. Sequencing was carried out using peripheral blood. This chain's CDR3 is CASSVVGTGIEGGYTF. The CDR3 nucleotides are TGTGCCAGCAGCGTAGTAGGGACAGGGATTGAGGGTGGCTACACCTTC.